This T cell receptor beta chain was documented in a study of cytomegalovirus exposure and HLA in healthy donors. This clone was counted between two and nine times. Its antigen is as yet unknown. Those who donated were healthy bone marrow donors. This CDR3 is 13 amino acids long. V was trimmed by 1 base and J by 2 bases, leaving 5 bases between them. Germline lookup yields CDR1 LGHNA and CDR2 YSLEER. General study points: The classifier reportedly diagnosed cytomegalovirus status with high sensitivity and specificity. Segments of the TCR beta V type were, in most cases, productive about 90% or about 30% of the time in an earlier analysis.

The PCR employed 60 Vbeta primers together with 13 Jbeta primers. Generated by immunoSEQ multiplex PCR, the TCRdb table keeps only in-frame clones and is missing some. Here the sample spans approximately 110,000 clones, 12% being singletons. The TCR was taken from a man aged 40-49 years in good health and CMV-seropositive. The genes are TRBV4-3 and TRBJ1-2; possible D gene TRBD1, 5 bases. What was sequenced was PBMCs. The CDR3 loop reads CASSQGQNYGYTF. The CDR3 nucleotides read TGCGCCAGCAGCCAAGGACAGAACTATGGCTACACCTTC.